The sequence of this TCR beta chain was determined in a study of Ad26.COV2.S vaccination and SARS-CoV-2 variants. Treatment reported: some 20 received Ad26.COV2.S at low or high dose, single or two shots; several received placebo; per-sample allocation not given. Specimen acquisition occurred on day 63 following the initial vaccine or placebo injection. Study-level results: There was a possibility that the TCR breadth and depth analyses underestimated total T cell responses. Recipients given vaccine exceeded placebo recipients in spike-specific TCR breadth.

Measured with immunoSEQ multiplex PCR; TCRdb has only the in-frame clones, and not every one. The table has roughly 300,000 clones, 65% to 90% seen once. A word on this clone: The antigen remains undetermined.

V was pared by 4 bases and J by 7 bases, with 8 bases of the junction left unmatched. CDR1 and CDR2 from the germline V gene are MNHEY and SMNVEV (reference sequence). This CDR3 has 15 residues. This TCR came from a person between 18 and 65 years old who received the Ad26.COV2.S COVID-19 vaccine or a placebo. The input for sequencing was peripheral blood, taken in a trial of Ad26.COV2.S vaccine versus placebo. The rearrangement joins TRBV27 to TRBJ2-7; 12 nucleotides align to TRBD2. CDR3 region: CASSSSTSGRGEQYF. Written as DNA, the CDR3 is TGTGCCAGCAGTTCCTCGACTAGCGGGAGAGGTGAGCAGTACTTC.